This T cell receptor (beta chain) derives from a study of T-cell memory formation after mild COVID-19. At the level of the study: The TCR clusters were mostly specific to one donor.

TCRdb passed the 5' RACE reads through MiXCR, listing each CDR3 protein once. Of about 290,000 distinct CDR3 sequences in the sample, about a sixth were seen once. Study observations and caveats: Clones that got smaller from day 15 to 85 had even CD4/CD8, while clones growing later tipped toward CD4+. Pre-infection memory contained some responding clones, which suggested that cross-reactive memory had joined.

The V segment lost 1 base and the J segment 2 bases; nucleotides outside the gene matches: 9. CDR1 is SGHTA, CDR2 FQGTGA, per germline. The CDR3 is 18 residues long. Concerning this clonotype: Its antigen is not known.

The chain carries TRBV7-3 and TRBJ2-3; 10 bases are shared with TRBD2. This receptor was obtained from a man aged 18 to 35 who had mild COVID-19 (a few samples of this study predate the infection). Cell type and time point are not known. The specimen was PBMCs or a T cell subset sorted from them (not recorded which). The CDR3 here is CASSLRLAGAGFTDTQYF. The CDR3 DNA follows: TGTGCCAGCAGCTTAAGGCTAGCGGGGGCCGGTTTCACAGATACGCAGTATTTT.